In its sample, the clone carrying this T cell receptor beta chain was seen a few times. Its antigen is currently unknown. This entry belongs to a study of glioma-infiltrating T cells. The overall study: Before surgery, glioma patients received dexamethasone for at most six days. Study-wide points: Patients with low tissue-blood divergence carried a signature set of shared blood CDR3 motifs.

Germline assignment: CDR1 MDHEN and CDR2 SYDVKM. With 6 bases removed from V and 2 bases from J, the gap between germline ends came to 11 bases. The CDR3 is 13 amino acids. Using RNA template, CDR3s of TCR alpha and beta were amplified with iRepertoire arm-PCR. Tissue mRNA or PBMC total RNA, roughly 100-400 ng, went into one-step reverse transcription and amplification. TCRdb reprocessed the multiplex PCR reads via MiXCR and lists one record per CDR3 protein. The sample includes more than 300,000 distinct CDR3 sequences, 41% seen only once; the top ten take more than 10%. Sequenced material: glioma tissue, nonneoplastic brain tissue, or PBMCs (not recorded which). The source is a human donor with low-grade glioma or glioblastoma, undergoing nonglioma brain surgery, or in good health (not recorded which). The rearrangement links TRBV28 to TRBJ2-7; D is undetermined. As DNA, the CDR3 is TGTGCCAGCAGGTCGGGCAGGACCTACGAGCAGTACTTC. Residues: CASRSGRTYEQYF.